The rows below give T cell receptor beta chains drawn from one sample of a study of blood T cell repertoires in COVID-19. Clones were sequenced by immunoSEQ multiplex PCR, and TCRdb holds only the in-frame ones, with some missing. The sample has roughly 120,000 clones, around 68% seen once. The specimen sequenced was peripheral blood. The receptors originated from a woman aged 55-70 years with acute or convalescent COVID-19. Each CDR3 is given with its conserved first and last residue. A D gene is named only where the DNA matches it firmly. For some rows the clone size is stated as once, few or many, or as a class when expanded; others skip it.

size: NA
V: TRBV5-8
D: NA
J: TRBJ1-5
DNA: TGTGCCAGCAGCTTGTTGAGTCAGCCCCAGCATTTT
CDR3: CASSLLSQPQHF

size: few
V: TRBV27
D: NA
J: TRBJ1-5
DNA: TGTGCCAGCAGCCCACAGGGAACCAGGCAGCCCCAGCATTTT
CDR3: CASSPQGTRQPQHF

size: NA
V: TRBV7-6
D: NA
J: TRBJ1-5
DNA: TGTGCCAGCAGCGAGAGGGTTGGTCAGCCCCAGCATTTT
CDR3: CASSERVGQPQHF

size: NA
V: TRBV7-9
D: NA
J: TRBJ1-1
DNA: TGTGCCAGCAGCTTAGTCGGTTTAATGAACACTGAAGCTTTCTTT
CDR3: CASSLVGLMNTEAFF

size: NA
V: TRBV7-8
D: NA
J: TRBJ2-5
DNA: TGTGCCAGCAGCCCGGGACAAGAGACCCAGTACTTC
CDR3: CASSPGQETQYF

size: few
V: TRBV6-4
D: NA
J: TRBJ1-2
DNA: TGTGCCGCGCCCCGGGGGGTGGGAGGCGGCTACACCTTC
CDR3: CAAPRGVGGGYTF

size: NA
V: TRBV28
D: TRBD1
J: TRBJ1-2
DNA: TGTGCCAGCAGTTCGACAGGGATCTATGGCTACACCTTC
CDR3: CASSSTGIYGYTF

size: NA
V: TRBV29-1
D: TRBD1
J: TRBJ1-6
DNA: TGCAGCGTAGCCACAGGGGGCAATTCACCCCTCCACTTT
CDR3: CSVATGGNSPLHF

size: NA
V: TRBV7-2
D: NA
J: TRBJ1-2
DNA: TGTGCCAGCAGCTTAGCGCGGCAGGGGATTAAAGGCTACACCTTC
CDR3: CASSLARQGIKGYTF

size: NA
V: TRBV19
D: NA
J: TRBJ1-3
DNA: TGTGCCAGTAGGAGAGGAATCAGGACAGCTGGAAACACCATATATTTT
CDR3: CASRRGIRTAGNTIYF

size: NA
V: TRBV6-6
D: NA
J: TRBJ2-2
DNA: TGTGCCAGCAGTTACTGGGCGGGAACCGGGGAGCTGTTTTTT
CDR3: CASSYWAGTGELFF

size: few
V: TRBV4-2
D: TRBD1
J: TRBJ2-5
DNA: TGTGCCAGCAGCCAGCACCCGACAGGGACCCCCGTCCAAGAGACCCAGTACTTC
CDR3: CASSQHPTGTPVQETQYF

size: NA
V: TRBV7-2
D: NA
J: TRBJ1-3
DNA: TGTGCCAGCAGCTTAGACAGGGTTGACGGAAACACCATATATTTT
CDR3: CASSLDRVDGNTIYF

size: NA
V: TRBV4-1
D: NA
J: TRBJ1-1
DNA: TGCGCCAGCAGCCAAGATCTGGGCAGGGCCACTGAAGCTTTCTTT
CDR3: CASSQDLGRATEAFF

size: NA
V: TRBV5-1
D: TRBD1
J: TRBJ1-1
DNA: TGCGCCAGCAGTTTGGCGGGACAGGGAATGACTGAAGCTTTCTTT
CDR3: CASSLAGQGMTEAFF

size: NA
V: TRBV6-1
D: NA
J: TRBJ2-5
DNA: TGTGCCAGCAGTGAATCGGGGGTACAAGAGACCCAGTACTTC
CDR3: CASSESGVQETQYF

size: NA
V: TRBV18
D: NA
J: TRBJ1-1
DNA: TGTGCCAGCTCACCTCAGGGGCGGACTGAAGCTTTCTTT
CDR3: CASSPQGRTEAFF